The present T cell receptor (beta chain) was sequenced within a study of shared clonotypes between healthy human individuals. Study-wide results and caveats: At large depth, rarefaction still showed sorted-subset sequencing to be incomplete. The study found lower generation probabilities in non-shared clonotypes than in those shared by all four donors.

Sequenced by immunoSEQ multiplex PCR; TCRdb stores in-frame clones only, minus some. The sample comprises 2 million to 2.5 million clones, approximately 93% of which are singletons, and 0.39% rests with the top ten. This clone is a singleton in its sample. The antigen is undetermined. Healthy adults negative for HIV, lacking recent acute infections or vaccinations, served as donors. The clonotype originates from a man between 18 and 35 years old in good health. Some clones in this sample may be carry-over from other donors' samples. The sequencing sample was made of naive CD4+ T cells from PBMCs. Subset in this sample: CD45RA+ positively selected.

The CDR3 is CASSYSLGGQETQYF. The CDR3 DNA follows: TGTGCCAGCAGTTACTCGTTAGGGGGACAAGAGACCCAGTACTTC. This sequence joins TRBV6-6 and TRBJ2-5, with D possibly matching TRBD1 (6 bases). Germline values: CDR1 MNHNY, CDR2 SVGAGI (reference sequence). V was shortened by 0 bases and J by 2 bases, with 10 bases between the two germline ends. This CDR3 is built from 15 residues.